This T cell receptor (beta chain) originates from a study of Graves' ophthalmopathy and Graves' hyperthyroidism (dated by TCRdb to the late 2010s). Regarding the complete study: Peripheral blood was collected at initial diagnosis, before any treatment. A discovery set of more than 90 patients (roughly 41 ophthalmopathy, under 65 stable hyperthyroidism) was enrolled to explore V-J signatures distinguishing ophthalmopathy from hyperthyroidism. To tell Graves' ophthalmopathy apart from Graves' hyperthyroidism, and to predict which patients would progress to ophthalmopathy, the study relied on TCR beta repertoire signatures. In roughly 6 hyperthyroidism patients, T-cell repertoires of thyroid tissue and blood were compared. In total, around 130 blood samples were TCR-sequenced: 43 ophthalmopathy, under 85 hyperthyroidism and approximately 17 hyperthyroidism-to-ophthalmopathy patients. The approximately 90 discovery patients were divided at random into training and test sets in a 7:3 ratio. An independent validation cohort was composed of some 19 hyperthyroidism patients and around 16 patients who later progressed from hyperthyroidism to ophthalmopathy. Following sample collection, hyperthyroidism patients were given methimazole at a starting dose of 30 mg daily, and ophthalmopathy patients were given high-dose intravenous methylprednisolone. The full study reports these points: In validation, the model predicted ophthalmopathy progression with more than 55% sensitivity and 72% to 80% specificity; some 13 predicted patients were CT-confirmed with GO in a median of around 6 months. In cross-validation, the 13-signature model distinguished ophthalmopathy from stable hyperthyroidism with 85% to 90% sensitivity and about 84% specificity, and in the test set the corresponding values were roughly 80% and 75%. No statistical method was used to set the sample size in advance, and the investigators knew which group each participant was assigned to. Most expanded thyroid clonotypes with frequency above 0.001 were also detected in blood, suggesting blood repertoires may reflect the thyroid immune response.

CDR1 KGHDR and CDR2 SFDVKD were looked up in the germline V gene. V drops 2 bases and J drops 4 bases, leaving 17 bases in between. The CDR3 has 16 amino acids, counting the end cysteine and phenylalanine. The read is trimmed to its CDR3 DNA, 48 bases read in frame from base 1. This clonotype was observed many times. Its antigen target is currently unknown. Within one base of it there is no much larger clone, and no base qualities were kept. Patients with ophthalmopathy had moderately to severely active disease, with a Clinical Activity Score of 3 or more, a NOSPECS grade of 4 or more, and a disease duration of less than 3 months. Patients were excluded if they had other autoimmune diseases, uncontrolled infections, pregnancy or lactation. Clinical symptoms, serum thyroxine, TRAb, thyroid ultrasound and orbital computed tomography were used for diagnosis. PBMCs were isolated from 7.5 to 10 ml of fresh peripheral blood by Ficoll-Paque density gradient centrifugation. Trizol reagent was used to extract the total RNA, and its quality was then checked on an Agilent 2100 Bioanalyzer.

For repertoire sequencing, TCR beta CDR3 regions were amplified from RNA transcripts. The first round was an RT-PCR using HTBI primers with the Qiagen OneStep RT-PCR kit, and this first round was followed by a second-round multiplex PCR, then size selection and purification. Libraries were sequenced on an Illumina HiSeq2000 using paired-end 100 bp reads. Per the original workflow: SOAPnuke was used to process the reads, removing any read that contained adapters or uncalled bases, had a mean Phred below 15, or lacked an exact match to the constant primer or identifier. COPE v1.2.5 was used to merge high-quality paired reads. Each unique nucleotide sequence was defined as a clonotype, and clonotypes were aligned to IMGT TRB V, D and J references with MiTCR v1.1. Only V-J combinations with frequency above 0.0001 were analysed, covering 99.2% of repertoires. A TCR clonal expansion and chaos score per V-J combination was defined as the ratio of F50 clonal expansion to chaos observed in the TCRdist matrix. Welch's t-statistics and random forest were used to reduce the features to roughly 14 V-J combinations, which were then used as input to a naive Bayes classifier. The similarity between thyroid and blood repertoires was quantified using the Morisita-Horn index. TCRdb itself trimmed the public reads at Q25 with fastp, ran MiXCR and retained productive beta chains. Entries are consolidated by CDR3 protein sequence, retaining the most common genes and DNA. TCRdb assigned the V and J calls; the authors' analysis was not used. This sample holds roughly 500,000 distinct CDR3 sequences; roughly 14% were observed only once. The leading ten clones occupy over 8% of the sample.

The sequence was collected from a woman in her 30s with Graves' ophthalmopathy. Donor details come from another sample of the same person, matched by shared clones. The receptor chain draws on TRBV24-1 and TRBJ2-7, with the D gene uncertain. The sample consisted of blood. The CDR3 reads as follows: CATSDSKPGIGYEQYF. The DNA sequence is as follows: TGTGCCACCAGTGATTCCAAGCCAGGCATTGGATACGAGCAGTACTTC.